This T cell receptor beta chain was retrieved from a study of PD-L1 blockade in urothelial cancer. Study in general: Male sex and bladder-origin urothelial cancer characterized about 90% of the roughly 30 patients.

Added to each PCR by spiking were synthetic TCR analog templates. Libraries were prepared by immunoSEQ multiplex PCR; TCRdb keeps only in-frame clonotypes and omits some of them. Of some 49,000 clones detected, around 90% appear once; the ten largest clones hold approximately 7.6%. Germline V CDR1 and CDR2: SQVTM, ANQGSEA. This CDR3 has 13 residues. The ends were cut back, 7 bases at V and 10 bases at J, with 17 bases in the middle. It was locally advanced or metastatic urothelial carcinoma that patients had. There are a few counts of this clone. The TCR was taken from a man aged 60 to 75 with urothelial cancer. The source was PBMCs, collected around atezolizumab (anti-PD-L1) treatment. This chain connects TRBV29-1 to TRBJ1-6, with D possibly being TRBD1 (5 bases). CDR3 residues: CSAQGVAGSPLHF. CDR3 nucleotide sequence: TGCAGCGCCCAAGGGGTTGCGGGGTCACCCCTCCACTTT.